This T cell receptor beta chain emerged from a study of control samples from healthy donors and cancer patients. Per the germline V gene, CDR1 is SGHDT and CDR2 is YYEEEE. The length of the CDR3 is 16 residues. V was clipped by 2 bases and J by 2 bases, with 11 bases between them. Measured with immunoSEQ multiplex PCR; TCRdb has only the in-frame clones, and not every one. The sample includes around 180,000 clones, 90% to 95% of them seen just once. What was sequenced was blood. V gene TRBV5-6 combines with J gene TRBJ2-6; no clear D. This sequence originates from a young woman in good health. The CDR3 sequence: CASSLSLVPGANVLTF. The CDR3, as DNA: TGTGCCAGCAGCTTAAGCCTCGTCCCTGGGGCCAACGTCCTGACTTTC.